Sequencing of this TCR beta chain was carried out in a study of graft-versus-host responses after intestinal transplantation. The overall study: Each recipient received a multivisceral, liver-intestinal, or isolated intestinal graft.

CDR3 length: 16 residues. CDR1 MNHEY and CDR2 SMNVEV come from the germline V gene (reference sequence). The V end lost 1 base, the J end lost 1 base, and 12 bases lay between the germline ends. Whole-study findings and limits: Those patients showing graft-donor T cell macrochimerism displayed high graft-versus-host to host-versus-graft clonal ratios in allografts. GvH clones turned up in recipient marrow; some had shown up first in ileum or blood.

The table came from immunoSEQ multiplex PCR; TCRdb's copy has only in-frame clones and leaves some out. The table shows roughly 14,000 clones, with around 87% occurring only once. Worth noting for this clone: The antigen remains undetermined.

Sequencing used bone marrow, obtained about 120 days after intestinal transplantation. The J gene is TRBJ2-3, the V gene TRBV27; D remains unclear. This clonotype was obtained from a human patient who received an intestinal transplant, so some T cells may come from the graft donor. CDR3 sequence reads: CASSLLGGSGTDTQYF. The CDR3 coding sequence is TGTGCCAGCAGTTTATTAGGTGGATCTGGCACAGATACGCAGTATTTT.